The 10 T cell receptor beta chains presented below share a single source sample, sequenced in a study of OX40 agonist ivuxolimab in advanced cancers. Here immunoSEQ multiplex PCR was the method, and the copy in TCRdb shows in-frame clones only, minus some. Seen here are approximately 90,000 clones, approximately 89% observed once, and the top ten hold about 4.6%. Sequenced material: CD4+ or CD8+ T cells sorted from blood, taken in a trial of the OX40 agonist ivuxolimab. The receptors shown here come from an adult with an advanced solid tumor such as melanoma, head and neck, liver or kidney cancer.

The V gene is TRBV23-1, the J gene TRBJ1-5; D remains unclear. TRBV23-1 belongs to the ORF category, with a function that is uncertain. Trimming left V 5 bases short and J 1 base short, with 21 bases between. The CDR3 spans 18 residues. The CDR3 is CASSLLPGPTASNQPQHF. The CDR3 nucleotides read TGCGCCAGCAGTTTACTTCCGGGCCCCACGGCAAGCAATCAGCCCCAGCATTTT.

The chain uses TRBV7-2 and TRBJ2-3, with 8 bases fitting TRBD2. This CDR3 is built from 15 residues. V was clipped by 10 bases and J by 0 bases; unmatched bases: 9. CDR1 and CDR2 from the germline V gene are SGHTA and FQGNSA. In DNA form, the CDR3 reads TGTGCCACCCAACGGGAGGGGACTAGCACAGATACGCAGTATTTT. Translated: CATQREGTSTDTQYF.

The CDR3 nucleotides are TGTGCCAGCTCCCAGAGGAACACCGGGGAGCTGTTTTTT. This translates into CASSQRNTGELFF. The chain has TRBV18 and TRBJ2-2; D is unresolved. There are 13 residues in the CDR3. The V end lost 6 bases, the J end lost 1 base, and 6 bases lay between the germline ends. Germline assignment: CDR1 KGHSH and CDR2 LQKENI.

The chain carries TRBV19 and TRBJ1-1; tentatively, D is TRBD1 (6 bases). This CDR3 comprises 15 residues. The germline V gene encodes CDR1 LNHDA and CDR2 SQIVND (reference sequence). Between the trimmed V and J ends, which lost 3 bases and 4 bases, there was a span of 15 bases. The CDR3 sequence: CASSIGGTSLTEAFF. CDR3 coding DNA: TGTGCCAGTAGTATCGGGGGCACTTCGCTCACTGAAGCTTTCTTT. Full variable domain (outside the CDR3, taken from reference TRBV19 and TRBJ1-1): DGGITQSPKYLFRKEGQNVTLSCEQNLNHDAMYWYRQDPGQGLRLIYYSQIVNDFQKGDIAEGYSVSREKKESFPLTVTSAQKNPTAFYLCASSIGGTSLTEAFFGQGTRLTVV.

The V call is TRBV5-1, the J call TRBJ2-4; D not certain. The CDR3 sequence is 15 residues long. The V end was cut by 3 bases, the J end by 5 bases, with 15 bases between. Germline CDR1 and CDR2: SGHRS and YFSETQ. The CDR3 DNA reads TGCGCCAGCAGCTCGAATATTAGGAGCGAAAACATTCAGTACTTC. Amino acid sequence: CASSSNIRSENIQYF.

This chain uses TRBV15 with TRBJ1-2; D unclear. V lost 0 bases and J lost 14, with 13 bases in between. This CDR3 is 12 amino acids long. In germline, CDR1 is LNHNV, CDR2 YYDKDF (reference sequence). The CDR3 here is CATSRDVARPTF. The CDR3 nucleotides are TGTGCCACCAGCAGAGATGTTGCCAGGCCGACCTTC.

The DNA for the CDR3 is TGTGCCAGCAGCCTTAGAGGGGCCAACACCGGGGAGCTGTTTTTT. Amino acids: CASSLRGANTGELFF. The chain joins TRBV11-2 to TRBJ2-2, with D perhaps assigned TRBD1 or TRBD2 (5 bases each). CDR1 SGHAT and CDR2 FQNNGV come from the germline V gene. The CDR3 runs 15 residues. Trimming removed 5 bases from V and 2 bases from J, with 12 bases in between.

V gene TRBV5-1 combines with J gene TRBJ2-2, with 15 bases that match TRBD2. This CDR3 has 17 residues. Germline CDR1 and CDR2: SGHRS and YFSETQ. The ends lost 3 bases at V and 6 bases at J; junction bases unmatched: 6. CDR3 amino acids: CASSYSGTSGRSGELFF. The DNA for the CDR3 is TGCGCCAGCAGCTACTCCGGGACTAGCGGGAGGTCCGGGGAGCTGTTTTTT.

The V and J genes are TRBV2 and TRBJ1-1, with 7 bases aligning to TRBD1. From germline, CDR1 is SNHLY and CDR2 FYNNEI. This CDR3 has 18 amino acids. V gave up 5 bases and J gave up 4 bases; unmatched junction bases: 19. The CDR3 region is CASSSHRGTSLVSTEAFF. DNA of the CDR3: TGTGCCAGCAGTTCACACAGGGGAACCTCCCTGGTGAGCACTGAAGCTTTCTTT. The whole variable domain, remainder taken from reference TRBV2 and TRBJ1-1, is EPEVTQTPSHQVTQMGQEVILRCVPISNHLYFYWYRQILGQKVEFLVSFYNNEISEKSEIFDDQFSVERPDGSNFTLKIRSTKLEDSAMYFCASSSHRGTSLVSTEAFFGQGTRLTVV.

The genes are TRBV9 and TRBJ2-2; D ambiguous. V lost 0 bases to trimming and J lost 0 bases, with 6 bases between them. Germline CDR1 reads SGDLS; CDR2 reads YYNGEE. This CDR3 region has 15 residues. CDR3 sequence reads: CASSVGLANTGELFF. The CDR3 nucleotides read TGTGCCAGCAGCGTAGGGCTAGCGAACACCGGGGAGCTGTTTTTT.